Listed here is a single T cell receptor beta chain. This sample stems from a study of control samples from healthy donors and cancer patients. The table came from immunoSEQ multiplex PCR; TCRdb's copy has only in-frame clones and leaves some out. This table has 200,000 to 250,000 clones, about 93% appearing once. Sequencing used blood. The clonotype originates from a man aged 50 or older in good health.

The CDR3: CASSTWDRRLGYGYTF. The DNA for the CDR3 is TGTGCCAGTAGTACGTGGGACCGCCGACTTGGCTATGGCTACACCTTC. This sequence joins TRBV19 and TRBJ1-2; tentative D call: TRBD1 (5 bases). This CDR3 spans 16 amino acids. V gave up 4 bases and J gave up 4 bases, with 19 bases separating them. The germline CDR1 and CDR2 sequences are LNHDA and SQIVND (reference sequence).